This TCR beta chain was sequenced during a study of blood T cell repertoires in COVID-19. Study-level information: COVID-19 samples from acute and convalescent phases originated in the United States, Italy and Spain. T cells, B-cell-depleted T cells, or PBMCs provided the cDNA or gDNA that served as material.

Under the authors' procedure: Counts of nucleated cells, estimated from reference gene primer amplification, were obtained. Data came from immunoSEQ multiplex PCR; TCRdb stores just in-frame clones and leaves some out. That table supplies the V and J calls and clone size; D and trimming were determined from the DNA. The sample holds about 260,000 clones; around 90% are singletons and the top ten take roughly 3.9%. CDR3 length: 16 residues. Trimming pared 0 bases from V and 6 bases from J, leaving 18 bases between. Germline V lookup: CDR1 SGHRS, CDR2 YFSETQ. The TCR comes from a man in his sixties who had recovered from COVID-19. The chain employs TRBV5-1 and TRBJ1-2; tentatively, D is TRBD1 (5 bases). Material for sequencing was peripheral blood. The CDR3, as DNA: TGCGCCAGCAGCTTGGGGCACATTGGGGCCTTGGATGGCTACACCTTC. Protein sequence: CASSLGHIGALDGYTF.